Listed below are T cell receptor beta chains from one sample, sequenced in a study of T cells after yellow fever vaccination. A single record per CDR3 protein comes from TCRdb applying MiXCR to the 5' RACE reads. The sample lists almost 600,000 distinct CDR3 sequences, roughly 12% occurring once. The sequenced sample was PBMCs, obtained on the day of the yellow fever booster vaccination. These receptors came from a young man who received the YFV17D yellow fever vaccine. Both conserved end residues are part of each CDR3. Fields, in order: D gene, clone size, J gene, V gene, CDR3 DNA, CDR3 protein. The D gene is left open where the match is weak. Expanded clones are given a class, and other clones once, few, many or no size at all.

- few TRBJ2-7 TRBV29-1 TGCAGCGTTGCGCCTGACGACCGGGAGCAGTACTTC CSVAPDDREQYF
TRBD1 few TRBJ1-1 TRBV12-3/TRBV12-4 TGTGCCAGCAGCCCGAACAGGGGAGTCCCTGAAGCTTTCTTT CASSPNRGVPEAFF
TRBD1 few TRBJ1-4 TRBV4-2 TGTGCCAGCAGCCAGACAGGGACTGCAACTAATGAAAAACTGTTTTTT CASSQTGTATNEKLFF
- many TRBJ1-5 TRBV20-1 TGCAGCTGCGGGGTCGAGCCCCAGCATTTT CSCGVEPQHF
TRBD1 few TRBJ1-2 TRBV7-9 TGTGCCAGCAGCTTAGGTGAAAGGGGACAGACCTATGGCTACACCTTC CASSLGERGQTYGYTF
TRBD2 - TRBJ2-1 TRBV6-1 TGTGCCAGCAGTGAATTTACTAGCGGGGAGGACGAGCAGTTCTTC CASSEFTSGEDEQFF
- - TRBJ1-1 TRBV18 TGTGCCAGCTCGTCCGCGAGGGAGACTGAAGCTTTCTTT CASSSARETEAFF
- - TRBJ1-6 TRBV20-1 TGCAGTACCTTACAGGGTTTTAATTCACCCCTCCACTTT CSTLQGFNSPLHF
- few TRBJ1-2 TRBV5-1 TGCGCCAGCAGCTTCTTTTCCGGCCGGGACTATGGCTACACCTTC CASSFFSGRDYGYTF
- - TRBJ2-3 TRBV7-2 TGTGCCAGCAGCTTATCCTCCAGCGGAGGATTCACAGATACGCAGTATTTT CASSLSSSGGFTDTQYF
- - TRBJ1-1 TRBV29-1 TGCAGCGTAGGGAAAATGAACACTGAAGCTTTCTTT CSVGKMNTEAFF
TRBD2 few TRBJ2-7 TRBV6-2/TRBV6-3 TGTGCCAGCAGTTACGGGACTATTTACGAGCAGTACTTC CASSYGTIYEQYF
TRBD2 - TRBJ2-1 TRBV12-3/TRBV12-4 TGTGCCAGCAGTTTAGGAACGTGGGAGGGGTACAATGAGCAGTTCTTC CASSLGTWEGYNEQFF
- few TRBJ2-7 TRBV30 TGTGCCTGGGGGGAGCGACCCTACGAGCAGTACTTC CAWGERPYEQYF
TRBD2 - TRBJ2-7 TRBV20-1 TGCAGTGCTAGATCCACAAGTCGACTAGCGGGAGCCTACGAGCAGTACTTC CSARSTSRLAGAYEQYF
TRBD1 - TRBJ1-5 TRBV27 TGTGCCAGCAGAGGACAGGGGGCCCTCAATCAGCCCCAGCATTTT CASRGQGALNQPQHF
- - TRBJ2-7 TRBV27 TGTGCCAGCCAACCCATGGGGGTCCCGGACGAGCAGTACTTC CASQPMGVPDEQYF
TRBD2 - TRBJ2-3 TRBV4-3 TGCGCCAGCAGCCAAGATCGAGTTTTAGCGGGAGGATCTGATACGCAGTATTTT CASSQDRVLAGGSDTQYF
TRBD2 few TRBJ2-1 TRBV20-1 TGCAGTGCTAGACGCGGGACTAGCGGCTACAATGAGCAGTTCTTC CSARRGTSGYNEQFF
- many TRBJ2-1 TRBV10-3 TGTGCCATCACTGGGAGAAATGAGCAGTTCTTC CAITGRNEQFF
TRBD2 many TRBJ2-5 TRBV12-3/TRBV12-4 TGTGCCAGTGGTGGCGGGAGTCGGGAGACCCAGTACTTC CASGGGSRETQYF
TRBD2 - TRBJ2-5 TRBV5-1 TGCGCCAGCAGCCGAGCGGGACTGGTGGAGACCCAGTACTTC CASSRAGLVETQYF
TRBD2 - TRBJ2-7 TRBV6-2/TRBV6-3 TGTGCCAGCAGTCCCGATCTAGCGGGAGGGCCTTTGGAGCAGTACTTC CASSPDLAGGPLEQYF
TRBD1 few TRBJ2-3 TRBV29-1 TGCAGCGTTGTTCCCCAGGGGGCAGGCACAGATACGCAGTATTTT CSVVPQGAGTDTQYF
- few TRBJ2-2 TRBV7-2 TGTGCCAGCAGCCTCGGGTGGGGTGGGGAGCTGTTTTTT CASSLGWGGELFF
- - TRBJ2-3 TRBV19 TGTGCCAGTAGTAACGTCGGTGGGGCAGATACGCAGTATTTT CASSNVGGADTQYF
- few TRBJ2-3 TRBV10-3 TGTGCCATCTCCCCAAGGGGCACTGGCACAGATACGCAGTATTTT CAISPRGTGTDTQYF
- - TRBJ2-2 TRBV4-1 TGCGCCAGCAGCCAAGATCCTCCTAGAGCGAACACCGGGGAGCTGTTTTTT CASSQDPPRANTGELFF
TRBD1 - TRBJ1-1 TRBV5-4 TGTGCCAGCAGCTTGCAGGGGGGGGTTACTGAAGCTTTCTTT CASSLQGGVTEAFF
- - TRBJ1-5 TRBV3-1 TGTGCCAGCAGTCAAGGCGGATCGTTCAATCAGCCCCAGCATTTT CASSQGGSFNQPQHF
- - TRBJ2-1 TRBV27 TGTGCCAGCAGTTTAAGTTGGGGGTCCTACAATGAGCAGTTCTTC CASSLSWGSYNEQFF
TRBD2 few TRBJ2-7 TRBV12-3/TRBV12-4 TGTGCCAGCAGAAGGGATCAAGCGGGAGGTACGAGCGAGCAGTACTTC CASRRDQAGGTSEQYF
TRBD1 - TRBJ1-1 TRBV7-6 TGTGCCAGCAGCTCAACAGGGGGCCACGCTGAAGCTTTCTTT CASSSTGGHAEAFF
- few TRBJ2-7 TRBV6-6 TGTGCCAGCTCCACAGGCCTTACCTACGAGCAGTACTTC CASSTGLTYEQYF
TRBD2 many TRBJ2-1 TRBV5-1 TGCGCCAGCAGCAACTTAGCGGGAGCGTACAATGAGCAGTTCTTC CASSNLAGAYNEQFF
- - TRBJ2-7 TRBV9 TGTGCCAGCAGCGTAGATATGAAAACCTACGAGCAGTACTTC CASSVDMKTYEQYF
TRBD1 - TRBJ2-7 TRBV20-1 TGCAGTGCTAGTAGTGGGTCAGGGACAGGGTCTTACGAGCAGTACTTC CSASSGSGTGSYEQYF
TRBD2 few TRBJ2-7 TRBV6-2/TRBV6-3 TGTGCCAGCAGTTACCCCGCCTTCTCTAGCGGGAGCTACGAGCAGTACTTC CASSYPAFSSGSYEQYF
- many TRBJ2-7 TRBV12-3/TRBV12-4 TGTGCCAGCAGTTTTTTGGGCTACGAGCAGTACTTC CASSFLGYEQYF
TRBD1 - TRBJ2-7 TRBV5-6 TGTGCCAGCAGAAGCCGGACAGGGGATTTCTACGAGCAGTACTTC CASRSRTGDFYEQYF
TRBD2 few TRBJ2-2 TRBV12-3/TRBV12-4 TGTGCCAGCGGCGGGAGTTTGGCCACCGGGGAGCTGTTTTTT CASGGSLATGELFF
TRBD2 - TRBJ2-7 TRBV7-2 TGTGCCAGCAGCTTAGTAAGGGGCGGGAGTACGACGCAGTACTTC CASSLVRGGSTTQYF
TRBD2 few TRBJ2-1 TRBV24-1 TGTGCCACCAGTGATCCCCTGGGAGCGGGAGTGGTCGTTGAGCAGTTCTTC CATSDPLGAGVVVEQFF
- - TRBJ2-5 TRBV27 TGTGCCAGCAGTTCCCACAACCAAGAGACCCAGTACTTC CASSSHNQETQYF
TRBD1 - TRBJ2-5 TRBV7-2 TGTGCCAGCAGCGAAGACAGGGGACGAGAGACCCAGTACTTC CASSEDRGRETQYF
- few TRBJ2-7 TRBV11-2 TGTGCCAGCAGCCCCCTTCCCCCAGGGGTAGGAGCCTACGAGCAGTACTTC CASSPLPPGVGAYEQYF
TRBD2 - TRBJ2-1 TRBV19 TGTGCCACAAGACTAGCGGGAACCTACAATGAGCAGTTCTTC CATRLAGTYNEQFF
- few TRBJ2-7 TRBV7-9 TGTGCCAGCAGCTACGGAGGACCCGACGAGCAGTACTTC CASSYGGPDEQYF
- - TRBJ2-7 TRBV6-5 TGTGCCAGCTGGGGGGACTACGAGCAGTACTTC CASWGDYEQYF
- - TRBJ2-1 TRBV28 TGTGCCAGCAGTGTCTCGACAGGAGAGCAGTTCTTC CASSVSTGEQFF
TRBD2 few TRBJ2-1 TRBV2 TGTGCCAGCAGTATCGCCGGGACTAGCGGGAGGGACAATGAGCAGTTCTTC CASSIAGTSGRDNEQFF
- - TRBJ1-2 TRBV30 TGTGCCTGGAGTGTACCCGAGGGCTATGGCTACACCTTC CAWSVPEGYGYTF
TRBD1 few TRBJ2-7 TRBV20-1 TGCAGTGCTGCCGGGACAGGGGGCAGCTACGAGCAGTACTTC CSAAGTGGSYEQYF
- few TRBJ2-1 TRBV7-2 TGTGCCAGCAGCCCCGGGGCCGCTCACAATGAGCAGTTCTTC CASSPGAAHNEQFF
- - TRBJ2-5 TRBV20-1 TGCAGTGCCCGAGTTGGGGTGGCCCAAGAGACCCAGTACTTC CSARVGVAQETQYF
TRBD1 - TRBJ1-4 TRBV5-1 TGCTCCAGCAGCCCGGGACAGGGCCGTAATGAAAAACTGTTTTTT CSSSPGQGRNEKLFF
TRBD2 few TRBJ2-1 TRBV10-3 TGTGCCATCAGTGAGTCCCTAGCGGGAGGAATATACAATGAGCAGTTCTTC CAISESLAGGIYNEQFF
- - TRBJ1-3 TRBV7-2 TGTGCCAGCAGCTTAGAATCAGGGTGGAACACCATATATTTT CASSLESGWNTIYF